Following are 15 T cell receptor beta chains from one sample sequenced in a study of Tregs in tolerant kidney transplant recipients. Clones were read by immunoSEQ multiplex PCR, and TCRdb kept only the in-frame ones, dropping some. The profile covers approximately 99,000 clones, with almost 90% appearing a single time and approximately 0.35% taken by the ten largest. The material sequenced was CD4+ T cells from blood, taken before the transplant. The receptors stem from a human donor who received a combined kidney and bone marrow transplant.

Only one count was recorded for this clone. The rearrangement joins TRBV19 to TRBJ1-3, with 7 bases that match TRBD1. The CDR3 consists of 15 residues. Germline CDR1 LNHDA, CDR2 SQIVND (reference sequence). Losses at the gene ends were 7 bases for V and 0 bases for J; bases not matched to a gene: 6. The CDR3: CASIRTGLSGNTIYF. The CDR3 DNA is TGTGCCAGTATTAGGACAGGCCTCTCTGGAAACACCATATATTTT.

V usage is TRBV7-9 and J usage is TRBJ1-5; D possibly corresponds to TRBD1 (5 bases). From germline, CDR1 is SEHNR and CDR2 FQNEAQ (reference sequence). The CDR3 has 14 amino acids. Trimming removed 3 bases at V and 2 bases at J, with 8 bases between. CDR3 protein: CASSFEGGNQPQHF. CDR3 sequence (DNA): TGTGCCAGCAGCTTTGAAGGGGGCAATCAGCCCCAGCATTTT. The full variable domain, rest sourced from reference TRBV7-9 and TRBJ1-5, is DTGVSQNPRHKITKRGQNVTFRCDPISEHNRLYWYRQTLGQGPEFLTYFQNEAQLEKSRLLSDRFSAERPKGSFSTLEIQRTEQGDSAMYLCASSFEGGNQPQHFGDGTRLSIL.

This clone occurred a few times. V usage is TRBV10-1 and J usage is TRBJ1-1, with 8 positions matching TRBD1. V shed 2 bases and J 5 bases; nucleotides not matched to a gene: 10. CDR3 length equals 16 residues. CDR1 is WNHNN, CDR2 SYGVQD, per germline (reference sequence). In DNA form, the CDR3 reads TGCGCCAGCAGTGAGAGGGCAGGGGGCACGATAACTGAAGCTTTCTTT. Protein: CASSERAGGTITEAFF.

The chain employs TRBV19 and TRBJ2-3; TRBD1 might be the D (5 bases). V was cut by 7 bases and J by 0 bases, with 14 bases left in between. CDR1 is LNHDA, CDR2 SQIVND, per germline (reference sequence). This CDR3 comprises 15 residues. Written as DNA, the CDR3 is TGTGCCAGTACCCCAAGGGGAATAAGCACAGATACGCAGTATTTT. Amino acids: CASTPRGISTDTQYF.

This rearrangement joins TRBV28 to TRBJ2-3, with 7 positions matching TRBD2. CDR3 length equals 14 residues. Trimming at V came to 5 bases and at J to 0 bases, leaving 2 bases not matched to a gene. CDR1 and CDR2 from the germline V gene are MDHEN and SYDVKM. The CDR3 DNA reads as TGTGCCAGCAGTGGGGGGGTGAGCACAGATACGCAGTATTTT. The encoded protein is CASSGGVSTDTQYF.

The J gene is TRBJ2-7, the V gene TRBV6-1; a weak D match, TRBD2 (5 bases). V dropped 0 bases and J dropped 3 bases, with 12 bases sitting between them. The CDR3 length is 15 residues. The germline gives CDR1 MNHNS, CDR2 SASEGT. CDR3 sequence (DNA): TGTGCCAGCAGTGAAGCCCCAGAGGGTAACTACGAGCAGTACTTC. This translates into CASSEAPEGNYEQYF.

This chain uses TRBV28 with TRBJ1-2; D unclear. CDR1 and CDR2 from the germline V gene are MDHEN and SYDVKM. Trimming took off 3 bases at V and 4 bases at J, with 9 bases between the two ends. The CDR3 totals 13 residues. The CDR3 region is CASSLSEGYGYTF. CDR3 nucleotide sequence: TGTGCCAGCAGTTTGTCGGAGGGCTATGGCTACACCTTC.

This clone was detected a few times. V usage is TRBV6-1 and J usage is TRBJ2-7; D is unresolved. CDR3 length: 13 residues. Trimming pared 5 bases from V and 0 bases from J, leaving 8 bases between. The germline V gene has CDR1 MNHNS and CDR2 SASEGT. CDR3 bases: TGTGCCAGCAGTAAAACAGCCTCCTACGAGCAGTACTTC. Residues: CASSKTASYEQYF.

The chain recombines TRBV6-5 with TRBJ2-7; the match to TRBD1 covers 11 bases. With V trimmed by 6 bases and J by 1 base, 5 bases remained unmatched. The germline gives CDR1 MNHEY, CDR2 SVGAGI. The CDR3 contains 15 residues. DNA of the CDR3: TGTGCCAGCAGGCCCGGGACAGGGGGATCCTACGAGCAGTACTTC. The encoded protein is CASRPGTGGSYEQYF.

V usage is TRBV30 and J usage is TRBJ2-7, with 8 nucleotides matching TRBD2. Germline-derived CDR1 and CDR2 are GTSNPN and SVGIG (reference sequence). With V trimmed by 1 base and J by 4 bases, 3 bases remained unmatched. This CDR3 is built from 13 residues. The CDR3 coding sequence is TGTGCCTGGAGTGCGGGAGGGTATTACGAGCAGTACTTC. This translates into CAWSAGGYYEQYF. Using reference TRBV30 and TRBJ2-7 for the parts outside the CDR3, the full variable domain is SQTIHQWPATLVQPVGSPLSLECTVEGTSNPNLYWYRQAAGRGLQLLFYSVGIGQISSEVPQNLSASRPQDRQFILSSKKLLLSDSGFYLCAWSAGGYYEQYFGPGTRLTVT.

This chain joins TRBV11-2 and TRBJ1-1, with 9 positions matching TRBD1. The CDR3 loop spans 16 amino acids. Germline V gene lookup returns CDR1 SGHAT and CDR2 FQNNGV. Trimming took 4 bases from V and 5 from J; bases not matched to a gene: 11. The CDR3 sequence is CASSSDKTGGETEAFF. In DNA, the CDR3 is TGTGCCAGCAGCTCCGATAAAACAGGGGGCGAGACTGAAGCTTTCTTT.

The chain links TRBV6-1 to TRBJ2-7; 10 bases are a match to TRBD1. The V gene end was trimmed by 8 bases and the J gene end by 0 bases; junction bases not matched to a gene: 4. CDR3 length: 14 amino acids. CDR1 is MNHNS, CDR2 SASEGT, per germline. The CDR3 here is CASGDRGPSYEQYF. In DNA form, the CDR3 reads TGTGCCAGCGGGGACAGGGGACCCTCCTACGAGCAGTACTTC.

This chain joins TRBV7-4 and TRBJ2-7; D is unclear. This CDR3 spans 12 amino acids. V lost 0 bases and J lost 7, with 7 bases in between. Germline CDR1 is SGHVT and CDR2 is SQSDAQ. For the CDR3, the DNA is TGTGCCAGCAGCTTAGCACAGCAGGAGCAGTACTTC. Protein product: CASSLAQQEQYF.

V and J are TRBV6-5 and TRBJ2-7; 11 bases fit TRBD2. V dropped 8 bases and J dropped 4; count of bases not matched to a gene: 10. Germline-derived CDR1 and CDR2 are MNHEY and SVGAGI. CDR3 length: 15 residues. This chain's CDR3 is CASFTSGLAVYEQYF. CDR3 in DNA: TGTGCCAGCTTTACCTCGGGACTAGCGGTATACGAGCAGTACTTC.

The J gene is TRBJ2-2, the V gene TRBV4-1; the match to TRBD2 covers 15 bases. The germline CDR1 and CDR2 sequences are MGHRA and YSYEKL. With V trimmed by 4 bases and J by 2 bases, 5 bases remained unmatched. This CDR3 spans 18 amino acids. CDR3 protein: CASSRWTSGGVNTGELFF. The CDR3 DNA reads TGCGCCAGCAGCCGATGGACTAGCGGGGGGGTTAACACCGGGGAGCTGTTTTTT.